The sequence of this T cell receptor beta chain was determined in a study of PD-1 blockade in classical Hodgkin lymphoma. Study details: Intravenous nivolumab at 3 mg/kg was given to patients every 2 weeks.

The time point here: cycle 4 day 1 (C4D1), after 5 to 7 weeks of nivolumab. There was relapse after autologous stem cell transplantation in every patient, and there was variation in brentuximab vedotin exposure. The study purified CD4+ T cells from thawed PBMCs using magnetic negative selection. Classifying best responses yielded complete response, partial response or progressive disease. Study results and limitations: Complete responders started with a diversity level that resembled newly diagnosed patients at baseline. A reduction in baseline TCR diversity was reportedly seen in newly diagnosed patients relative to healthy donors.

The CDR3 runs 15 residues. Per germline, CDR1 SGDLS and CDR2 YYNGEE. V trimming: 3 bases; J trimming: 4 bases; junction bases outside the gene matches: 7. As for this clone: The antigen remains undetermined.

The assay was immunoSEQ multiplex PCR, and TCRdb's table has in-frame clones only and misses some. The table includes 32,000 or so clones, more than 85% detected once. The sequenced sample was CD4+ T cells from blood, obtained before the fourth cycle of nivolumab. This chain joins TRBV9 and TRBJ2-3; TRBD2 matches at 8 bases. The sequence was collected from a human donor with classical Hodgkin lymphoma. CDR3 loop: CASSDSGGQSDTQYF. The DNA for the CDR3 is TGTGCCAGCAGCGACTCGGGGGGGCAGTCAGATACGCAGTATTTT.